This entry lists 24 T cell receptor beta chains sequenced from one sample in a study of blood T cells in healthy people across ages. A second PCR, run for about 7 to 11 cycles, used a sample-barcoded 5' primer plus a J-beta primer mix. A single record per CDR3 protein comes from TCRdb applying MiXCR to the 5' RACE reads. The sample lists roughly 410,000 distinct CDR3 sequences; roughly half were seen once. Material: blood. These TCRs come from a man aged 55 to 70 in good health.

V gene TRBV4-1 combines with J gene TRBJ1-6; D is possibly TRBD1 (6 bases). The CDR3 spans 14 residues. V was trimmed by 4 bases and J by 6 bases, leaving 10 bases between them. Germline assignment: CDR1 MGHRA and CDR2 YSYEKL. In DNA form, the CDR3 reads TGCGCCAGCAGCCCAGGGGCCGCTAATTCACCCCTCCACTTT. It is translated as CASSPGAANSPLHF.

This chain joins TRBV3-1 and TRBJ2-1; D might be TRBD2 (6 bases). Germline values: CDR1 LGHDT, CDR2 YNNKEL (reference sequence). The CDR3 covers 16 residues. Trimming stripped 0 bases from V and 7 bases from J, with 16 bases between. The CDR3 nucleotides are TGTGCCAGCAGCCAAGAGGGGACTCGGGTTTGGAATGAGCAGTTCTTC. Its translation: CASSQEGTRVWNEQFF.

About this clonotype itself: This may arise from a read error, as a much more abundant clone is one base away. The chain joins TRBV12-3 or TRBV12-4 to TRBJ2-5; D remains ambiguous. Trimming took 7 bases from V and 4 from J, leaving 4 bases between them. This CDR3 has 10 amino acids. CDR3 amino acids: CASKGETQYF. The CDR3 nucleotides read TGTGCCAGCAAAGGAGAGACCCAGTACTTC.

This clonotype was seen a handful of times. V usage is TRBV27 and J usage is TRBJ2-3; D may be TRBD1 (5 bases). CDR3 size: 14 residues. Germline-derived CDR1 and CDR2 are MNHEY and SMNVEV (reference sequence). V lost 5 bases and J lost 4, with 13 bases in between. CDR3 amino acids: CASSRQGLADTQYF. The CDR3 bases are TGTGCCAGCAGTCGGCAGGGCCTCGCAGATACGCAGTATTTT.

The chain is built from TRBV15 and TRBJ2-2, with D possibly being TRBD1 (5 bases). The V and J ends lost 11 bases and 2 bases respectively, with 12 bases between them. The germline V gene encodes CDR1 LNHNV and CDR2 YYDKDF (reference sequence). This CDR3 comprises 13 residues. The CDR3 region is CAAKTENTGELFF. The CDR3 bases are TGTGCCGCGAAGACAGAAAACACCGGGGAGCTGTTTTTT.

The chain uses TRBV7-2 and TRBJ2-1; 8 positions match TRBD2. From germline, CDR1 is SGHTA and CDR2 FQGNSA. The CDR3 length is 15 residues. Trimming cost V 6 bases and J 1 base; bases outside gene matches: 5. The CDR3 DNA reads TGTGCCAGCAGTTCCGGGACTAGTTCCTACAATGAGCAGTTCTTC. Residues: CASSSGTSSYNEQFF.

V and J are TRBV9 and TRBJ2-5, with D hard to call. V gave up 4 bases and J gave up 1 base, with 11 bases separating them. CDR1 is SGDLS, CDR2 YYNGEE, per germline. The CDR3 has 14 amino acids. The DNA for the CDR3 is TGTGCCAGCAGCTCTCAATGGGCCCAAGAGACCCAGTACTTC. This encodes CASSSQWAQETQYF.

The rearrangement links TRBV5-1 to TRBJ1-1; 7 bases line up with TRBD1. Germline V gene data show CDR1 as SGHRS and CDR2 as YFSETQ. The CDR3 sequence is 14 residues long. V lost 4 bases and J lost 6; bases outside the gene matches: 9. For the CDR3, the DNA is TGCGCCAGCAGCCGGGACAGCCCTAAGGCTGAAGCTTTCTTT. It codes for CASSRDSPKAEAFF.

CDR3 sequence (DNA): TGTGCCAGCCCTAGGGGCACTGAAGCTTTCTTT. Protein product: CASPRGTEAFF. The rearrangement uses TRBV28 and TRBJ1-1, with TRBD1 as a possible D gene (5 bases). Germline lookup yields CDR1 MDHEN and CDR2 SYDVKM. V lost 8 bases and J lost 4, with 8 bases in between. The CDR3 sequence is 11 residues long.

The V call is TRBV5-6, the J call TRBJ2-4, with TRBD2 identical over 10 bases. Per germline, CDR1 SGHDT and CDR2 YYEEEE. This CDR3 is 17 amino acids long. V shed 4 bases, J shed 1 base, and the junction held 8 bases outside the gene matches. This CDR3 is CASSAYSGRAAKNIQYF. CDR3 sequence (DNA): TGTGCCAGCAGCGCCTACAGCGGGAGGGCCGCCAAAAACATTCAGTACTTC. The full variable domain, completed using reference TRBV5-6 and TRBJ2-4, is DAGVTQSPTHLIKTRGQQVTLRCSPKSGHDTVSWYQQALGQGPQFIFQYYEEEERQRGNFPDRFSGHQFPNYSSELNVNALLLGDSALYLCASSAYSGRAAKNIQYFGAGTRLSVL.

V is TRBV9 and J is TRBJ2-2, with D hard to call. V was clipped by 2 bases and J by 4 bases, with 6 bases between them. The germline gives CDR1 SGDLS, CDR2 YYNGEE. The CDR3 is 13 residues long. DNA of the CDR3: TGTGCCAGCAGCGTTTATCTCACCGGGGAGCTGTTTTTT. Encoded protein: CASSVYLTGELFF. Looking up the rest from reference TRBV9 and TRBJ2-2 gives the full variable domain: DSGVTQTPKHLITATGQRVTLRCSPRSGDLSVYWYQQSLDQGLQFLIQYYNGEERAKGNILERFSAQQFPDLHSELNLSSLELGDSALYFCASSVYLTGELFFGEGSRLTVL.

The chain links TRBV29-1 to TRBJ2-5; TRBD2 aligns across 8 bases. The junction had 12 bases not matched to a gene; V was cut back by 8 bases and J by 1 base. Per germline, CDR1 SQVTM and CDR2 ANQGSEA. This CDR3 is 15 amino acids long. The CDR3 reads CSSSFAGGIQETQYF. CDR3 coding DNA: TGCAGCTCTAGCTTTGCGGGGGGTATCCAAGAGACCCAGTACTTC. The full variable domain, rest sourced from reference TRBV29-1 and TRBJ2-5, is SAVISQKPSRDICQRGTSLTIQCQVDSQVTMMFWYRQQPGQSLTLIATANQGSEATYESGFVIDKFPISRPNLTFSTLTVSNMSPEDSSIYLCSSSFAGGIQETQYFGPGTRLLVL.

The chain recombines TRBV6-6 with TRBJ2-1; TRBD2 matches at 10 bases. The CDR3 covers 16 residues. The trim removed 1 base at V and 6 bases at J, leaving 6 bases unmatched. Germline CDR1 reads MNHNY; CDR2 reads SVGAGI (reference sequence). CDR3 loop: CASSYFGLAGVNEQFF. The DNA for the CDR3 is TGTGCCAGCAGTTACTTCGGGCTAGCGGGAGTCAATGAGCAGTTCTTC.

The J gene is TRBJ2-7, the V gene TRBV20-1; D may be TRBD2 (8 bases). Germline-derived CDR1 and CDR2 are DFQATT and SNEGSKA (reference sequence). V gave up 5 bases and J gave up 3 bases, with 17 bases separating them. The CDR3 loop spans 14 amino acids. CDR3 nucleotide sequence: TGCAGTGCTCGACGGGAGGGGGCGTACTACGAGCAGTACTTC. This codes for CSARREGAYYEQYF.

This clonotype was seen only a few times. CDR3 amino acids: CASSVAQGPTYEQYF. CDR3 DNA: TGTGCCAGCAGCGTAGCACAGGGGCCGACCTACGAGCAGTACTTC. The chain couples TRBV9 to TRBJ2-7; TRBD1 matches 7 bases. Germline lookup yields CDR1 SGDLS and CDR2 YYNGEE. The CDR3 covers 15 residues. J was trimmed by 2 bases and V by 0 bases; bases with no gene match: 5.

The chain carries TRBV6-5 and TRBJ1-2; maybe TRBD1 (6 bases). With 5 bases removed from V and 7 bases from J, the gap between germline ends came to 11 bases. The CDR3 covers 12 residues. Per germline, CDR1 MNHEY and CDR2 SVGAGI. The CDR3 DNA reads TGTGCCAGCAGTAGGGGGAGGGGTGGCTACACCTTC. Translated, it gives CASSRGRGGYTF.

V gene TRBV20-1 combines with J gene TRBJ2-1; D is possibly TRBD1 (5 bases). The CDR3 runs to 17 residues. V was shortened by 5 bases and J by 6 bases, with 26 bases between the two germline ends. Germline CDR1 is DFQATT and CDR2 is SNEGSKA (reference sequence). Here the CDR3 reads CSARPSWGEARFNEQFF. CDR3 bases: TGCAGTGCTCGACCCAGTTGGGGCGAGGCACGGTTCAATGAGCAGTTCTTC.

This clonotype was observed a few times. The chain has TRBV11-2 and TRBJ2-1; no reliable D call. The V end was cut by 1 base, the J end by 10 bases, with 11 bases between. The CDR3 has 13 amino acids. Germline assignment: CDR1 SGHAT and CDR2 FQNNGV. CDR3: CASSLALQSEQFF. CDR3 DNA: TGTGCCAGCAGCTTAGCCCTCCAATCGGAGCAGTTCTTC. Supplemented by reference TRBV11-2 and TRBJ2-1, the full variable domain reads EAGVAQSPRYKIIEKRQSVAFWCNPISGHATLYWYQQILGQGPKLLIQFQNNGVVDDSQLPKDRFSAERLKGVDSTLKIQPAKLEDSAVYLCASSLALQSEQFFGPGTRLTVL.

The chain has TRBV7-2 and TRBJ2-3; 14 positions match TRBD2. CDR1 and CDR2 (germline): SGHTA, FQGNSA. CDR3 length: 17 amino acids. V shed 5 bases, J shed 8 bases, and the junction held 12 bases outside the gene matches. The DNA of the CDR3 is TGTGCCAGCAGCCCCAAGGGGTTTGGACTAGCGGGAGGTACGCAGTATTTT. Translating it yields CASSPKGFGLAGGTQYF.

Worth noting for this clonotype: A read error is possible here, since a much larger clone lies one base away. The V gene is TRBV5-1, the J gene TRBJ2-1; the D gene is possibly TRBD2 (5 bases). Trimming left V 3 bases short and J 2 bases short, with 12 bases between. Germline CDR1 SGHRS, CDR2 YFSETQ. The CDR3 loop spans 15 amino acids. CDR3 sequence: CASSSGRAAYNEQFF. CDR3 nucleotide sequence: TGCGCCAGCAGCTCCGGACGAGCGGCCTACAATGAGCAGTTCTTC.

The CDR3 DNA reads as TGTGCCAACAGCGAGGGACAGGTTGGGGCAGATACGCAGTATTTT. It translates to CANSEGQVGADTQYF. The chain recombines TRBV2 with TRBJ2-3; 8 nucleotides match TRBD1. Germline loops: CDR1 SNHLY, CDR2 FYNNEI. This CDR3 has 15 amino acids. J lost 4 bases, V lost 10 bases, and 13 bases had no gene match.

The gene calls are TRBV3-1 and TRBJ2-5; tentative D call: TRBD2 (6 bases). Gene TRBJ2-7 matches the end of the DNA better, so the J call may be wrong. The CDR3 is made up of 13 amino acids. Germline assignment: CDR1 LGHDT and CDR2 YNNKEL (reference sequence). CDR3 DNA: TGTGCCTCCACGCGCGGGACCCAATACGAGCAGTACTTC. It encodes CASTRGTQYEQYF.

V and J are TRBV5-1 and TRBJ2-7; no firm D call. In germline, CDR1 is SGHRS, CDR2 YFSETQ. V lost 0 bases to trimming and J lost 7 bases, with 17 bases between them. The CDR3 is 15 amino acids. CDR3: CASSLALVEIDEQYF. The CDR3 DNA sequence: TGCGCCAGCAGCTTGGCCCTAGTGGAAATCGATGAGCAGTACTTC.

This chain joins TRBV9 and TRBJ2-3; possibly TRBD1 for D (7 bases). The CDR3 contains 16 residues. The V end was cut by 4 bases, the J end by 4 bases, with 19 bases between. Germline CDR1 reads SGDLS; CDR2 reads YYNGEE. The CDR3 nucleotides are TGTGCCAGCAGCCCCAGGGGGGCTCCCCAACCAGATACGCAGTATTTT. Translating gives CASSPRGAPQPDTQYF.